The present T cell receptor beta chain was sequenced within a study of blood T cell repertoires in COVID-19. Deletions cut 3 bases from V and 7 bases from J, with 9 bases between. Per germline, CDR1 DFQATT and CDR2 SNEGSKA (reference sequence). CDR3 length: 11 amino acids. In the study's own analysis: Amplification from reference gene primers served as the basis for estimated nucleated cell counts. Assay used: immunoSEQ multiplex PCR; TCRdb lists only in-frame clones, some missing. D and trimming were read from the DNA, whereas the V and J calls and clone size are those reported in that table. Among about 97,000 clones listed, just under 90% were seen once.

The sequence was collected from a human donor in a cohort sampled during active COVID-19. This chain uses TRBV20-1 with TRBJ1-1; D is perhaps TRBD1 (5 bases). Input material: peripheral blood. Here the CDR3 DNA reads TGCAGTGCTAGGGGGGGTGTTGAAGCTTTCTTT. Amino acid sequence: CSARGGVEAFF.